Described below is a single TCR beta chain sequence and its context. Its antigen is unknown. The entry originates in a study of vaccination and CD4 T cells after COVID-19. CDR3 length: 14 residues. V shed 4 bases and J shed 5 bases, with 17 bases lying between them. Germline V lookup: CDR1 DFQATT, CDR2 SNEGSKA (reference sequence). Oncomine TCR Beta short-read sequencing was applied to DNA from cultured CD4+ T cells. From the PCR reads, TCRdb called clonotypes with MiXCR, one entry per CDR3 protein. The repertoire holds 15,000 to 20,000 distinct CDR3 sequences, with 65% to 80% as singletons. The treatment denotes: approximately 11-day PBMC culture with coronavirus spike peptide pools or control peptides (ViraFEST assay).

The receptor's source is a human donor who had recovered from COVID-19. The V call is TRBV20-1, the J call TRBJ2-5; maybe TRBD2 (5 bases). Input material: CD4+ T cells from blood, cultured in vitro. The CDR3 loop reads CSATNGIHGETQYF. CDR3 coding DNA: TGCAGTGCTACCAACGGGATCCATGGGGAGACCCAGTACTTC.